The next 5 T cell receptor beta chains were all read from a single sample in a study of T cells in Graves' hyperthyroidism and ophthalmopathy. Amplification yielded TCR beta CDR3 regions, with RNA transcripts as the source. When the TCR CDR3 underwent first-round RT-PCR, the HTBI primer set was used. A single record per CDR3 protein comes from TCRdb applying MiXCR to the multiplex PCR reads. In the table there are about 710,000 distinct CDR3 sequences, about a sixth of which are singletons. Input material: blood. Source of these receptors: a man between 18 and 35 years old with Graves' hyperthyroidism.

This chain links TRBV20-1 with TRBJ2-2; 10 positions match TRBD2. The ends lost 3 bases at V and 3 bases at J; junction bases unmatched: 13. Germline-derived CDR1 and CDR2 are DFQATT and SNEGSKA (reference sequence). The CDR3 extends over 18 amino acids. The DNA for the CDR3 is TGCAGTGCTAGCCCCTACGCTAGCGGGAGTAAAGACACCGGGGAGCTGTTTTTT. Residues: CSASPYASGSKDTGELFF.

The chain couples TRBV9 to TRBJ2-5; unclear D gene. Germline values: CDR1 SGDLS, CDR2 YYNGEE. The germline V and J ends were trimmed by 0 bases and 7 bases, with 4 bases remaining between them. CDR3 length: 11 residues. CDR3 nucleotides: TGTGCCAGCAGCGTAGATGGGACCCAGTACTTC. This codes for CASSVDGTQYF. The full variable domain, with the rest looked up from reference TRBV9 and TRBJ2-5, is DSGVTQTPKHLITATGQRVTLRCSPRSGDLSVYWYQQSLDQGLQFLIQYYNGEERAKGNILERFSAQQFPDLHSELNLSSLELGDSALYFCASSVDGTQYFGPGTRLLVL.

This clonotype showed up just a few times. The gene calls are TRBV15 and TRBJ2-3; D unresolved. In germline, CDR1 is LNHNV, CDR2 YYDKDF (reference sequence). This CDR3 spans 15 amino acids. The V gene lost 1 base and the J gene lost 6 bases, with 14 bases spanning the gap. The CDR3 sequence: CATSRGTLGLDTQYF. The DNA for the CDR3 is TGTGCCACCAGCAGAGGCACCCTCGGGTTGGATACGCAGTATTTT.

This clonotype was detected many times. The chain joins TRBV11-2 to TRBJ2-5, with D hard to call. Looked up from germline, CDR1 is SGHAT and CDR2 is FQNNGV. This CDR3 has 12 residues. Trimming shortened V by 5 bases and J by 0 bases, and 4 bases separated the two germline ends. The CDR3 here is CASSVYQETQYF. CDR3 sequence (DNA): TGTGCCAGCAGCGTCTACCAAGAGACCCAGTACTTC.

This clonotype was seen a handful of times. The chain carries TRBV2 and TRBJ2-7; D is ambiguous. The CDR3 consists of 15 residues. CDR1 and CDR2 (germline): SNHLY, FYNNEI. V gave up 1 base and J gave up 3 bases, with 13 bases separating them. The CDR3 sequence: CASSEGYLTYYEQYF. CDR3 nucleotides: TGTGCCAGCAGTGAAGGATACCTTACCTACTACGAGCAGTACTTC.